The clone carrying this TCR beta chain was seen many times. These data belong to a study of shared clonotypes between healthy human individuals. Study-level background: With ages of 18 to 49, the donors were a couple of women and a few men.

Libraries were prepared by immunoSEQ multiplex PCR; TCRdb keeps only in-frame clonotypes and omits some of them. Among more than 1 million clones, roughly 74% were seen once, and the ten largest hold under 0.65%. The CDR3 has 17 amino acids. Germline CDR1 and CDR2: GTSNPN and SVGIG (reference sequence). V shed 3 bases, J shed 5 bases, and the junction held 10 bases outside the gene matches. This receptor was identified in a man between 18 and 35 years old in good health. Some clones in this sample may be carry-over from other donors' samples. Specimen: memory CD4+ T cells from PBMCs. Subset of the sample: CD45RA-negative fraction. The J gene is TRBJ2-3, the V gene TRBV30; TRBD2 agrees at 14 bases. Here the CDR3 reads CAWSRFGTSGRGDTQYF. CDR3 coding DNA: TGTGCCTGGAGCCGATTCGGGACTAGCGGGAGAGGAGATACGCAGTATTTT.